This TCR beta chain appears in the sequencing data of a study of blood T cell repertoires in COVID-19. Study-wide background: The samples span acute and convalescent COVID-19 from the United States, Italy and Spain. Sample material is recorded as cDNA or gDNA derived from T cells, B-cell-depleted T cells, or PBMCs.

Across 24 US areas, participants ranged in age from about 18 to 90 years. Clinical history reported by participants formed the basis on which cohorts were assigned. The data were produced by immunoSEQ multiplex PCR, yet TCRdb's version contains in-frame clones alone and is incomplete. Of approximately 220,000 clones listed, roughly 85% are singletons. The CDR3 covers 15 residues. Trimming removed 5 bases from V and 0 bases from J; junction bases left unmatched: 7. CDR1 and CDR2 (germline): SQVTM, ANQGSEA. The material sequenced was PBMCs or T cells enriched from blood (not recorded which). This rearrangement joins TRBV29-1 to TRBJ1-5; 7 bases map to TRBD1. The TCR sequence derives from a woman in her forties or fifties who had been exposed to COVID-19. The CDR3 DNA reads as TGCAGCGTTAAGCCCACAGGGGATAGCAATCAGCCCCAGCATTTT. It translates to CSVKPTGDSNQPQHF.